This T cell receptor (beta chain) derives from a study of tumor-infiltrating lymphocytes in oesophageal squamous cell carcinoma. TCRdb reprocessed the PCR reads with MiXCR, giving one entry per CDR3 protein. The table includes about 6,000 distinct CDR3 sequences, about 15% detected once. The CDR3 spans 13 residues. Germline V gene data show CDR1 as LNHDA and CDR2 as SQIVND (reference sequence). Trimming took 3 bases from V and 7 from J; bases not matched to a gene: 5. The source is a male donor with esophageal squamous cell carcinoma. The specimen sequenced was esophageal tumor tissue. This chain joins TRBV19 and TRBJ1-2, with 7 bases that match TRBD1. CDR3 protein: CASSIDRASGYTF. The CDR3 DNA reads TGTGCCAGTAGTATTGACAGGGCTTCTGGCTACACCTTC.